The next 29 T cell receptor beta chains were all read from a single sample in a study of cytomegalovirus exposure and HLA in healthy donors. The PCR made use of 60 Vbeta and 13 Jbeta primers. Sequencing was performed with immunoSEQ multiplex PCR; in TCRdb, only in-frame clones are kept and a portion is missing. There are 150,000 to 200,000 clones in the sample; roughly three quarters occur only once, and around 3% lies in the top ten. Material for sequencing was PBMCs. The receptors derive from a male donor in good health and CMV-seronegative.

The chain carries TRBV7-9 and TRBJ2-3; 8 bases line up with TRBD2. In germline, CDR1 is SEHNR, CDR2 FQNEAQ (reference sequence). This CDR3 is 15 amino acids long. J was trimmed by 2 bases and V by 2 bases; bases with no gene match: 3. The CDR3 loop reads CASSLTGGHTDTQYF. CDR3 nucleotide sequence: TGTGCCAGCAGCTTAACGGGGGGGCACACAGATACGCAGTATTTT.

Turning to this clone: Other nucleotide sequences from this sample produce the same CDR3. This chain uses TRBV5-1 with TRBJ2-5; TRBD1 aligns across 10 bases. This CDR3 is 14 amino acids long. Germline CDR1 is SGHRS and CDR2 is YFSETQ. The ends lost 4 bases at V and 5 bases at J; junction bases unmatched: 5. The CDR3 DNA reads TGCGCCAGCAGCCGGGACAGGGGCGAGGAGACCCAGTACTTC. Its protein product is CASSRDRGEETQYF. Looking up the rest from reference TRBV5-1 and TRBJ2-5 gives the full variable domain: KAGVTQTPRYLIKTRGQQVTLSCSPISGHRSVSWYQQTPGQGLQFLFEYFSETQRNKGNFPGRFSGRQFSNSRSEMNVSTLELGDSALYLCASSRDRGEETQYFGPGTRLLVL.

The V and J genes are TRBV5-1 and TRBJ2-1; D is perhaps TRBD1 (7 bases). The V gene lost 1 base and the J gene lost 9 bases, with 17 bases spanning the gap. The CDR3 extends over 15 amino acids. Germline V gene data show CDR1 as SGHRS and CDR2 as YFSETQ. CDR3: CASSLSLQGGSEQFF. The CDR3 nucleotides are TGCGCCAGCAGCTTGAGTTTGCAGGGGGGAAGTGAGCAGTTCTTC. The full variable domain, in which reference TRBV5-1 and TRBJ2-1 provide the parts outside the CDR3, is KAGVTQTPRYLIKTRGQQVTLSCSPISGHRSVSWYQQTPGQGLQFLFEYFSETQRNKGNFPGRFSGRQFSNSRSEMNVSTLELGDSALYLCASSLSLQGGSEQFFGPGTRLTVL.

The CDR3 sequence is CASSLDRGPYEQYF. The CDR3, as DNA: TGTGCCAGCAGCTTAGACAGGGGGCCGTACGAGCAGTACTTC. This chain joins TRBV7-8 and TRBJ2-7, with TRBD1 matching 9 bases. V was pared by 1 base and J by 4 bases, with 2 bases of the junction left unmatched. The CDR3 is 14 residues long. The germline V gene encodes CDR1 SGHVS and CDR2 FQNEAQ.

CDR3 bases: TGTGCCACCAGCAGAGATCTACAGCAAGAGACCCAGTACTTC. Its translation is CATSRDLQQETQYF. The J gene is TRBJ2-5, the V gene TRBV15; D is ambiguous. With 0 bases removed from V and 2 bases from J, the gap between germline ends came to 7 bases. Germline V gene data show CDR1 as LNHNV and CDR2 as YYDKDF (reference sequence). This CDR3 has 14 amino acids.

The chain has TRBV19 and TRBJ1-2; tentative D call: TRBD1 (6 bases). V was cut by 6 bases and J by 6 bases, with 14 bases left in between. The CDR3 contains 13 residues. From germline, CDR1 is LNHDA and CDR2 SQIVND (reference sequence). The CDR3 protein is CASRDRTIHGYTF. The CDR3 region has the DNA TGTGCCAGTAGGGACAGAACTATCCATGGCTACACCTTC.

This clone came up once. This chain joins TRBV5-1 and TRBJ2-5, with D possibly being TRBD2 (7 bases). V was pared by 0 bases and J by 5 bases, with 14 bases between. CDR3 length: 15 amino acids. CDR1 and CDR2 (germline): SGHRS, YFSETQ. The CDR3 bases are TGCGCCAGCAGCTTGGAAGGGGGGGAGTGGGAGACCCAGTACTTC. Encoded protein: CASSLEGGEWETQYF.

This chain uses TRBV5-6 with TRBJ2-1, with 9 bases lining up with TRBD1. Trimming at V came to 4 bases and at J to 2 bases, leaving 7 bases not matched to a gene. The CDR3 is made up of 16 amino acids. The germline V gene encodes CDR1 SGHDT and CDR2 YYEEEE. CDR3 loop: CASSPDRGATYNEQFF. CDR3 bases: TGTGCCAGCAGCCCTGACAGGGGGGCGACCTACAATGAGCAGTTCTTC. Looking up the rest from reference TRBV5-6 and TRBJ2-1 gives the full variable domain: DAGVTQSPTHLIKTRGQQVTLRCSPKSGHDTVSWYQQALGQGPQFIFQYYEEEERQRGNFPDRFSGHQFPNYSSELNVNALLLGDSALYLCASSPDRGATYNEQFFGPGTRLTVL.

This chain joins TRBV7-8 and TRBJ1-2; D is unclear. The ends were cut back, 5 bases at V and 7 bases at J, with 11 bases in the middle. This CDR3 contains 12 residues. The germline V gene has CDR1 SGHVS and CDR2 FQNEAQ. CDR3 coding DNA: TGTGCCAGCAGCCGTCTGGCAGGTGGCTACACCTTC. As protein: CASSRLAGGYTF.

The chain is built from TRBV5-5 and TRBJ1-2; D unresolved. The CDR3 extends over 13 amino acids. V was clipped by 0 bases and J by 5 bases, with 8 bases between them. The germline V gene has CDR1 SGHKS and CDR2 YYEKEE (reference sequence). The CDR3 is CASSLEADYGYTF. CDR3 DNA: TGTGCCAGCAGCTTGGAGGCGGATTATGGCTACACCTTC.

This clone appeared a few times. This chain joins TRBV25-1 and TRBJ1-2, with a tentative D call TRBD1 (6 bases). The CDR3 loop spans 16 amino acids. Trimming cost V 1 base and J 4 bases, with 16 bases left between them. Germline CDR1 and CDR2: MGHDK and SYGVNS. The CDR3 loop is CASSESGGGGLYGYTF. DNA for the CDR3: TGTGCCAGCAGTGAATCCGGGGGCGGGGGCCTCTATGGCTACACCTTC.

The genes are TRBV6-5 and TRBJ2-3; 10 bases match TRBD2. Trimming cost V 2 bases and J 5 bases; bases outside gene matches: 4. The CDR3 is 15 residues long. CDR1 and CDR2 from the germline V gene are MNHEY and SVGAGI. The DNA for the CDR3 is TGTGCCAGCAGTTACGCTAGCGGGAGTCGAGATACGCAGTATTTT. Its translation is CASSYASGSRDTQYF.

V is TRBV7-2 and J is TRBJ1-1, with D perhaps matching TRBD1 (6 bases). Trimming stripped 0 bases from V and 2 bases from J, with 10 bases between. This CDR3 has 15 residues. The V gene's germline CDR1 is SGHTA and CDR2 FQGNSA. This CDR3 reads CASSLAGHLNTEAFF. Here the CDR3 DNA reads TGTGCCAGCAGCTTAGCGGGACACTTAAACACTGAAGCTTTCTTT.

The V gene is TRBV6-1, the J gene TRBJ1-3; D is uncertain. Trimming removed 2 bases at V and 0 bases at J, with 11 bases between. This CDR3 has 16 amino acids. The germline CDR1 and CDR2 sequences are MNHNS and SASEGT. CDR3 amino acids: CASSEIAVASGNTIYF. DNA for the CDR3: TGTGCCAGCAGTGAAATCGCGGTAGCCTCTGGAAACACCATATATTTT.

This clone was found a few times. V is TRBV28 and J is TRBJ2-1; tentative D call: TRBD2 (5 bases). The CDR3 is 11 residues long. Deletions cut 6 bases from V and 8 bases from J, with 8 bases between. From germline, CDR1 is MDHEN and CDR2 SYDVKM. CDR3 amino acids: CASSEGYEQFF. CDR3 sequence (DNA): TGTGCCAGCAGCGAGGGCTATGAGCAGTTCTTC.

The chain recombines TRBV19 with TRBJ1-3, with a weak D call TRBD1 (5 bases). Germline V gene sequence: CDR1 LNHDA, CDR2 SQIVND (reference sequence). The V end lost 4 bases, the J end lost 2 bases, and 18 bases lay between the germline ends. The CDR3 is 17 residues long. CDR3 region: CASSKEPSAGPGNTIYF. The CDR3 DNA follows: TGTGCCAGTAGTAAGGAGCCCTCGGCAGGGCCTGGAAACACCATATATTTT.

This chain uses TRBV19 with TRBJ2-2; TRBD1 is a possible D gene (5 bases). The CDR3 extends over 15 amino acids. Trimming cost V 3 bases and J 0 bases, with 8 bases left between them. CDR1 LNHDA and CDR2 SQIVND come from the germline V gene (reference sequence). DNA for the CDR3: TGTGCCAGTAGTATGGCAGGGACGAACACCGGGGAGCTGTTTTTT. Its translation: CASSMAGTNTGELFF. Looking up the rest from reference TRBV19 and TRBJ2-2 gives the full variable domain: DGGITQSPKYLFRKEGQNVTLSCEQNLNHDAMYWYRQDPGQGLRLIYYSQIVNDFQKGDIAEGYSVSREKKESFPLTVTSAQKNPTAFYLCASSMAGTNTGELFFGEGSRLTVL.

This clone appeared a few times. The genes are TRBV9 and TRBJ1-4; 10 bases agree with TRBD1. The CDR3 sequence is 15 residues long. The ends lost 1 base at V and 7 bases at J; junction bases unmatched: 4. Germline loops: CDR1 SGDLS, CDR2 YYNGEE. The CDR3 sequence: CASSVSGTGVEKLFF. Written as DNA, the CDR3 is TGTGCCAGCAGCGTATCTGGGACAGGGGTTGAAAAACTGTTTTTT.

V and J are TRBV5-1 and TRBJ1-5; D not resolved. This CDR3 has 14 residues. Trimming took off 4 bases at V and 9 bases at J, with 17 bases between the two ends. The germline V gene has CDR1 SGHRS and CDR2 YFSETQ. The CDR3 DNA reads as TGCGCCAGCAGCCCAGGCCCGGGAGAGGGGCCCCAGCATTTT. Protein: CASSPGPGEGPQHF.

The V and J genes are TRBV6-4 and TRBJ1-2; tentative D call: TRBD1 (6 bases). CDR3 length equals 15 residues. The germline V gene encodes CDR1 MRHNA and CDR2 SNTAGT. V was pared by 0 bases and J by 1 base, with 9 bases between. The CDR3 spells CASSDSQQGNYGYTF. The CDR3 DNA is TGTGCCAGCAGTGACTCCCAACAGGGTAACTATGGCTACACCTTC.

The V call is TRBV29-1, the J call TRBJ2-3; 7 positions match TRBD2. CDR3 length: 16 residues. Per germline, CDR1 SQVTM and CDR2 ANQGSEA. V was pared by 5 bases and J by 2 bases, with 13 bases of the junction left unmatched. The CDR3 sequence: CSVRRTTSVYTDTQYF. CDR3 DNA: TGCAGCGTTCGCCGTACTACTAGCGTTTACACAGATACGCAGTATTTT.

The sample holds a few counts of this clone. This CDR3 is CASKLAGSDTQYF. In DNA form, the CDR3 reads TGTGCCAGCAAGCTAGCGGGGTCAGATACGCAGTATTTT. This sequence joins TRBV7-3 and TRBJ2-3, with 9 positions matching TRBD2. CDR1 and CDR2 (germline): SGHTA, FQGTGA. With V trimmed by 7 bases and J by 4 bases, 3 bases remained unmatched. The CDR3 runs 13 residues.

The chain has TRBV2 and TRBJ2-7; 9 bases are a match to TRBD1. CDR3 length equals 12 residues. V dropped 6 bases and J dropped 9; count of bases not matched to a gene: 6. Germline values: CDR1 SNHLY, CDR2 FYNNEI. CDR3 in DNA: TGTGCCAGCAGGCGGACAGGGGTCGGGCAGTACTTC. Encoded protein: CASRRTGVGQYF.

This chain joins TRBV27 and TRBJ2-3; TRBD2 matches 8 bases. J was trimmed by 4 bases and V by 5 bases; bases with no gene match: 8. This CDR3 is built from 15 residues. Germline V gene data show CDR1 as MNHEY and CDR2 as SMNVEV (reference sequence). CDR3 loop: CASSPLGLAADTQYF. DNA for the CDR3: TGTGCCAGCAGTCCCCTTGGACTAGCTGCAGATACGCAGTATTTT.

The chain employs TRBV29-1 and TRBJ2-2; 7 bases map to TRBD2. This CDR3 is 12 amino acids long. The germline CDR1 and CDR2 sequences are SQVTM and ANQGSEA. CDR3 in amino acids: CSCGGVTGELFF. Written as DNA, the CDR3 is TGCAGTTGCGGGGGAGTCACCGGGGAGCTGTTTTTT.

This clone was counted only a few times. At the DNA level, this CDR3 is encoded by other sequences in the same sample as well. CDR3 in amino acids: CASSEGGYEQYF. The CDR3 DNA sequence: TGTGCCAGCAGTGAGGGGGGCTACGAGCAGTACTTC. This sequence joins TRBV2 and TRBJ2-7; weak D call: TRBD2 (6 bases). Trimming took off 3 bases at V and 3 bases at J, with 6 bases between the two ends. CDR3 size: 12 residues. Germline V CDR1 and CDR2: SNHLY, FYNNEI.

This chain connects TRBV20-1 to TRBJ2-7, with 7 bases fitting TRBD2. V shed 7 bases, J shed 2 bases, and the junction held 2 bases outside the gene matches. The CDR3 is 11 residues long. Germline V gene sequence: CDR1 DFQATT, CDR2 SNEGSKA (reference sequence). In DNA, the CDR3 is TGCAGTGGAGGACTAGCCTACGAGCAGTACTTC. Its translation: CSGGLAYEQYF.

J is TRBJ2-7 and V is TRBV11-3; 9 bases line up with TRBD1. The germline V gene has CDR1 SGHNT and CDR2 YENEEA. The CDR3 is 14 residues long. J lost 1 base, V lost 3 bases, and 1 base had no gene match. CDR3 in amino acids: CASSFGQGSYEQYF. The CDR3 DNA reads as TGTGCCAGCAGCTTCGGACAGGGGTCCTACGAGCAGTACTTC.

V and J are TRBV19 and TRBJ2-3, with 9 bases fitting TRBD2. Germline V CDR1 and CDR2: LNHDA, SQIVND (reference sequence). V lost 7 bases to trimming and J lost 2 bases; unmatched junction nucleotides: 4. The CDR3 totals 14 residues. The CDR3 sequence: CASKKREVTDTQYF. CDR3 nucleotides: TGTGCCAGTAAAAAGCGGGAGGTCACAGATACGCAGTATTTT.